The 23 T cell receptor beta chains reported below all come from one sample, sequenced in a study of cytomegalovirus exposure and HLA in healthy donors (dated by TCRdb to about 2017). Library preparation used the immunoSEQ multiplex PCR assay. For the multiplex PCR, a mixture combining 60 forward primers for TCR Vbeta segments and 13 reverse primers for TCR Jbeta segments was used. In TCRdb, the immuneACCESS table is reduced to in-frame sequences with V and J assigned. These tables do not hold every clone; where another copy was compared, an unresolved V gene accounts for under half, and the others remain unexplained. Recorded for this sample are more than 95,000 clones; approximately 80% of them occurred a single time. Of the sample, 4.5% to 5% is held by the ten largest clones. Material: PBMCs. Receptors originate from a middle-aged man in good health and CMV-seropositive.

J is TRBJ2-6 and V is TRBV7-8; 10 nucleotides align to TRBD2. This CDR3 is 17 amino acids long. V trimming: 2 bases; J trimming: 3 bases; junction bases outside the gene matches: 4. The germline V gene encodes CDR1 SGHVS and CDR2 FQNEAQ. CDR3 DNA sequence: TGTGCCAGCAGCTTAAGACTAGCGGGTGATGGGGCCAACGTCCTGACTTTC. This translates into CASSLRLAGDGANVLTF.

V gene TRBV7-9 combines with J gene TRBJ1-5; 9 positions match TRBD1. CDR3 length: 14 residues. Per the germline V gene, CDR1 is SEHNR and CDR2 is FQNEAQ (reference sequence). V lost 3 bases to trimming and J lost 4 bases; unmatched junction nucleotides: 1. CDR3 region: CASSFGQGNQPQHF. The DNA for the CDR3 is TGTGCCAGCAGCTTCGGACAGGGGAATCAGCCCCAGCATTTT.

This clone was seen just once. The chain recombines TRBV7-2 with TRBJ1-1; D may be TRBD1 (5 bases). V was shortened by 1 base and J by 6 bases, with 12 bases between the two germline ends. CDR3 size: 14 residues. Germline V gene data show CDR1 as SGHTA and CDR2 as FQGNSA. The DNA for the CDR3 is TGTGCCAGCAGCTTAGTGGTCAGGGCTGCTGAAGCTTTCTTT. It specifies CASSLVVRAAEAFF. The full variable domain, rest sourced from reference TRBV7-2 and TRBJ1-1, is GAGVSQSPSNKVTEKGKDVELRCDPISGHTALYWYRQSLGQGLEFLIYFQGNSAPDKSGLPSDRFSAERTGGSVSTLTIQRTQQEDSAVYLCASSLVVRAAEAFFGQGTRLTVV.

This clone was picked up a small number of times. The chain employs TRBV5-5 and TRBJ1-2; D is possibly TRBD1 (5 bases). CDR1 and CDR2 from the germline V gene are SGHKS and YYEKEE (reference sequence). Trimming cost V 4 bases and J 3 bases, with 10 bases left between them. The CDR3 is made up of 13 amino acids. In nucleotides, the CDR3 is TGTGCCAGCAGCGTCCAGGGTGACTATGGCTACACCTTC. This codes for CASSVQGDYGYTF.

This clone was counted a few times. The chain employs TRBV20-1 and TRBJ2-1; D unclear. The CDR3 consists of 11 residues. V shed 0 bases and J shed 12 bases, with 9 bases lying between them. Germline CDR1 and CDR2: DFQATT and SNEGSKA (reference sequence). CDR3 nucleotides: TGCAGTGCTAGAGAGTCAGGTGGGCAGTTCTTC. Encoded protein: CSARESGGQFF.

The gene calls are TRBV7-8 and TRBJ2-3, with TRBD1 matching 7 bases. Trimming took 7 bases from V and 4 from J; bases not matched to a gene: 5. The germline CDR1 and CDR2 sequences are SGHVS and FQNEAQ. This CDR3 has 13 amino acids. CDR3: CASIQGRADTQYF. The CDR3 bases are TGTGCCAGCATACAGGGGCGGGCAGATACGCAGTATTTT.

The chain recombines TRBV28 with TRBJ2-7, with 8 nucleotides matching TRBD1. Germline V gives CDR1 MDHEN, CDR2 SYDVKM. V was pared by 8 bases and J by 4 bases, with 10 bases of the junction left unmatched. The CDR3 is 14 residues long. DNA for the CDR3: TGTGCCAGCGGCCCCCTGGACAGGGAGTACGAGCAGTACTTC. Its translation: CASGPLDREYEQYF.

This chain joins TRBV30 and TRBJ2-7, with TRBD1 matching 10 bases. The CDR3 spans 14 residues. Losses at the gene ends were 4 bases for V and 6 bases for J; bases not matched to a gene: 9. Germline lookup yields CDR1 GTSNPN and CDR2 SVGIG (reference sequence). CDR3 sequence: CAWNGQGGKGEQYF. The DNA for the CDR3 is TGTGCCTGGAACGGACAGGGGGGGAAGGGCGAGCAGTACTTC.

This rearrangement joins TRBV4-2 to TRBJ2-7, with TRBD2 matching over 11 bases. Germline CDR1 and CDR2: LGHNA and YNFKEQ. This CDR3 spans 16 amino acids. The trim removed 0 bases at V and 3 bases at J, leaving 4 bases unmatched. The CDR3 region is CASSQDYTSGSYEQYF. CDR3 bases: TGTGCCAGCAGCCAAGATTATACTAGCGGGAGCTACGAGCAGTACTTC.

The chain employs TRBV29-1 and TRBJ2-1; D is uncertain. The CDR3 contains 13 residues. The ends were cut back, 4 bases at V and 7 bases at J, with 14 bases in the middle. Germline V CDR1 and CDR2: SQVTM, ANQGSEA. The CDR3 region is CSVGRGDLNEQFF. The CDR3, as DNA: TGCAGCGTTGGTCGCGGTGACCTGAATGAGCAGTTCTTC.

The chain couples TRBV10-3 to TRBJ2-6; D ambiguous. The CDR3 runs 20 residues. Germline CDR1 is ENHRY and CDR2 is SYGVKD. V lost 2 bases to trimming and J lost 0 bases, with 20 bases between them. CDR3: CAISERSGSQSNSGANVLTF. In DNA, the CDR3 is TGTGCCATCAGTGAGAGGTCAGGATCACAATCCAACTCTGGGGCCAACGTCCTGACTTTC.

J is TRBJ2-5 and V is TRBV6-6; maybe TRBD2 (5 bases). The J call may be incorrect, as the DNA end agrees better with TRBJ2-7. The CDR3 has 15 amino acids. Germline lookup yields CDR1 MNHNY and CDR2 SVGAGI (reference sequence). CDR3: CASSTLPGLAYEQYF. CDR3 coding DNA: TGTGCCAGCAGTACCCTCCCGGGGTTAGCCTACGAGCAGTACTTC.

This rearrangement joins TRBV12-5 to TRBJ1-2; 11 nucleotides match TRBD1. CDR3 length equals 16 residues. J lost 8 bases, V lost 2 bases, and 10 bases had no gene match. The germline gives CDR1 LGHNT, CDR2 FRNRAP. The CDR3 DNA reads as TGTGCTAGTGGTTTGTTCACCGGACAGGGGGCGGGCGGCTACACCTTC. Residues: CASGLFTGQGAGGYTF. Together with reference TRBV12-5 and TRBJ1-2, the CDR3 gives the full variable domain: DARVTQTPRHKVTEMGQEVTMRCQPILGHNTVFWYRQTMMQGLELLAYFRNRAPLDDSGMPKDRFSAEMPDATLATLKIQPSEPRDSAVYFCASGLFTGQGAGGYTFGSGTRLTVV.

This clone occurred once. This sequence joins TRBV6-1 and TRBJ2-7; weak D call: TRBD1 (5 bases). The germline V and J ends were trimmed by 2 bases and 2 bases, with 16 bases remaining between them. The CDR3 is made up of 16 amino acids. In germline, CDR1 is MNHNS, CDR2 SASEGT. The CDR3 loop is CASSEHQGWPPYEQYF. CDR3 DNA sequence: TGTGCCAGCAGTGAACATCAGGGCTGGCCCCCCTACGAGCAGTACTTC.

This chain links TRBV4-3 with TRBJ1-1, with 8 bases matching TRBD1. Germline V lookup: CDR1 LGHNA, CDR2 YSLEER. V dropped 4 bases and J dropped 4; count of bases not matched to a gene: 5. This CDR3 has 14 residues. The DNA for the CDR3 is TGCGCCAGCAGCCTACAGGGGGGAGGCACTGAAGCTTTCTTT. Translated, it gives CASSLQGGGTEAFF.

The gene calls are TRBV30 and TRBJ1-6; the match to TRBD1 covers 9 bases. Germline V gives CDR1 GTSNPN, CDR2 SVGIG (reference sequence). V shed 2 bases, J shed 9 bases, and the junction held 14 bases outside the gene matches. This CDR3 has 17 amino acids. In nucleotides, the CDR3 is TGTGCCTGGAGTCCCCAGGACAGGGGACGTATTGGTTCACCCCTCCACTTT. This sequence encodes CAWSPQDRGRIGSPLHF.

The rearrangement uses TRBV19 and TRBJ1-5, with D possibly TRBD1 on 6 matching bases. Germline lookup yields CDR1 LNHDA and CDR2 SQIVND (reference sequence). The CDR3 totals 15 residues. Trimming took 1 base from V and 4 from J, leaving 11 bases between them. The CDR3 nucleotides are TGTGCCAGTAGTATAGGTGGGGGCCCTAATCAGCCCCAGCATTTT. This gives the protein CASSIGGGPNQPQHF.

The DNA for the CDR3 is TGTGCCAGCACTACCCCCGGGGGGTACGAGCAGTACTTC. This translates into CASTTPGGYEQYF. V and J are TRBV6-1 and TRBJ2-7; 7 positions match TRBD2. Trimming cost V 7 bases and J 4 bases; bases outside gene matches: 7. Germline loops: CDR1 MNHNS, CDR2 SASEGT. The CDR3 is 13 residues long.

This clone has just a few counts. The rearrangement uses TRBV5-1 and TRBJ2-5; 9 nucleotides match TRBD2. Looked up from germline, CDR1 is SGHRS and CDR2 is YFSETQ. This CDR3 comprises 16 residues. Trimming took 6 bases from V and 5 from J; bases not matched to a gene: 14. The chain's CDR3 is CASTQRGDSGRETQYF. The CDR3 DNA reads TGCGCCAGCACCCAGCGGGGGGACTCCGGGAGGGAGACCCAGTACTTC.

V and J are TRBV5-1 and TRBJ1-2; 8 nucleotides match TRBD1. The CDR3 consists of 14 residues. The junction had 4 bases not matched to a gene; V was cut back by 0 bases and J by 6 bases. Germline CDR1 is SGHRS and CDR2 is YFSETQ. The CDR3: CASSLGTGTNGYTF. The CDR3 bases are TGCGCCAGCAGCTTGGGGACAGGGACTAATGGCTACACCTTC.

This rearrangement joins TRBV6-5 to TRBJ2-7; 11 nucleotides align to TRBD1. CDR3 size: 14 residues. Germline V CDR1 and CDR2: MNHEY, SVGAGI. The J segment lost 1 base and the V segment lost 9 bases, leaving 5 bases of the junction unmatched. The CDR3 bases are TGTGCCAGTTCCGGGACAGGGGGTTCCTACGAGCAGTACTTC. It specifies CASSGTGGSYEQYF.

Only one count was recorded for this clone. CDR3 DNA sequence: TGTGCCTGGAGCGTCCAGGCCTATGGCTACACCTTC. Translated: CAWSVQAYGYTF. The chain links TRBV30 to TRBJ1-2; D remains ambiguous. V was shortened by 3 bases and J by 4 bases, with 9 bases between the two germline ends. The CDR3 has 12 residues. CDR1 GTSNPN and CDR2 SVGIG come from the germline V gene (reference sequence).

The chain links TRBV6-6 to TRBJ2-6, with a tentative D call TRBD1 (6 bases). This CDR3 contains 16 residues. CDR1 MNHNY and CDR2 SVGAGI come from the germline V gene (reference sequence). Trimming removed 7 bases from V and 0 bases from J, with 13 bases in between. The CDR3 DNA is TGTGCCAGCACCCAAACAGGGATCTCTGGGGCCAACGTCCTGACTTTC. It is translated as CASTQTGISGANVLTF.